Below are 20 T cell receptor beta chains sequenced from a single sample in a study of T cell responses to AZD1222 COVID-19 vaccine. The method was immunoSEQ multiplex PCR; TCRdb's version includes in-frame clones alone and lacks a portion of them. The sample holds about 83,000 clones; 80% to 95% are singletons and the top ten take under 35%. Source: peripheral blood, taken 28 days after the second AZD1222 dose. The receptor set was obtained from an adult who received the AZD1222 COVID-19 vaccine.

The chain links TRBV4-3 to TRBJ1-2; TRBD1 is a possible D gene (5 bases). Trimming stripped 0 bases from V and 0 bases from J, with 8 bases between. This CDR3 contains 15 residues. Germline-derived CDR1 and CDR2 are LGHNA and YSLEER. CDR3 sequence reads: CASSQEIGANYGYTF. The CDR3 region has the DNA TGCGCCAGCAGCCAAGAGATAGGGGCTAACTATGGCTACACCTTC.

The chain recombines TRBV27 with TRBJ2-1, with 9 bases lining up with TRBD1. V lost 6 bases to trimming and J lost 9 bases; unmatched junction nucleotides: 9. Germline CDR1 reads MNHEY; CDR2 reads SMNVEV (reference sequence). The CDR3 length is 14 residues. The CDR3 region has the DNA TGTGCCAGCAGGGGACAGGGCTTGGGCACTGAGCAGTTCTTC. Its protein is CASRGQGLGTEQFF.

The chain carries TRBV4-2 and TRBJ1-3; 7 bases fit TRBD1. This CDR3 region has 16 residues. Germline CDR1 reads LGHNA; CDR2 reads YNFKEQ. The V and J ends lost 1 base and 1 base, in that order; junction bases with no gene match: 4. The CDR3 spells CASSQAGTASGNTIYF. The CDR3 bases are TGTGCCAGCAGCCAAGCGGGGACAGCTTCTGGAAACACCATATATTTT.

This clone came up a few times. The chain carries TRBV23-1 and TRBJ2-7; D not certain. Being an ORF, TRBV23-1 has a function that is uncertain. The V end lost 8 bases, the J end lost 6 bases, and 8 bases lay between the germline ends. The CDR3 contains 10 residues. CDR3 DNA sequence: TGCGCCAGCCTACCCCCCGAGCAGTACTTC. This encodes CASLPPEQYF.

The chain couples TRBV12-3 or TRBV12-4 to TRBJ2-1, with D maybe TRBD2 (6 bases). CDR3 length: 12 amino acids. Trimming removed 1 base at V and 9 bases at J, with 7 bases between. The CDR3 DNA sequence: TGTGCCAGCAGTTTAGGGGGAGGTGAGCAGTTCTTC. Translation gives CASSLGGGEQFF.

J is TRBJ1-5 and V is TRBV30, with 7 bases lining up with TRBD1. V lost 1 base, J lost 6 bases, and 12 bases stayed unmatched. The CDR3 consists of 16 residues. Germline V gives CDR1 GTSNPN, CDR2 SVGIG (reference sequence). CDR3 in DNA: TGTGCCTGGAGTGCCCCAGGGGGTACGTTTGGTCAGCCCCAGCATTTT. Protein: CAWSAPGGTFGQPQHF.

In its sample, this clone was seen a few times. The chain couples TRBV19 to TRBJ2-1, with D unclear. V lost 8 bases and J 0 bases, leaving 11 bases between the germline ends. The CDR3 is 14 amino acids. In germline, CDR1 is LNHDA, CDR2 SQIVND (reference sequence). The CDR3 DNA reads as TGTGCCAGTGCGCCCGTGAGCTCCTACAATGAGCAGTTCTTC. Its translation is CASAPVSSYNEQFF. Drawing the rest from reference TRBV19 and TRBJ2-1, the complete variable domain is DGGITQSPKYLFRKEGQNVTLSCEQNLNHDAMYWYRQDPGQGLRLIYYSQIVNDFQKGDIAEGYSVSREKKESFPLTVTSAQKNPTAFYLCASAPVSSYNEQFFGPGTRLTVL.

DNA of the CDR3: TGTGCCAGCAGTTCCGGGGGCGGAATTCAGCCCCAGCATTTT. Its protein is CASSSGGGIQPQHF. The chain has TRBV28 and TRBJ1-5, with D possibly being TRBD1 (6 bases). The CDR3 extends over 14 amino acids. Trimming pared 4 bases from V and 6 bases from J, leaving 13 bases between. The V gene's germline CDR1 is MDHEN and CDR2 SYDVKM. Full variable domain (outside the CDR3, taken from reference TRBV28 and TRBJ1-5): DVKVTQSSRYLVKRTGEKVFLECVQDMDHENMFWYRQDPGLGLRLIYFSYDVKMKEKGDIPEGYSVSREKKERFSLILESASTNQTSMYLCASSSGGGIQPQHFGDGTRLSIL.

V usage is TRBV27 and J usage is TRBJ2-2; D call uncertain. Trimming took off 2 bases at V and 7 bases at J, with 8 bases between the two ends. CDR3 length: 13 residues. Germline CDR1 reads MNHEY; CDR2 reads SMNVEV (reference sequence). DNA for the CDR3: TGTGCCAGCAGTTTAGTTCGGAGCGGGGAGCTGTTTTTT. It is translated as CASSLVRSGELFF.

The V and J genes are TRBV28 and TRBJ1-2; no clear D gene. The CDR3 length is 12 residues. V was cut by 7 bases and J by 2 bases, with 8 bases left in between. Per the germline V gene, CDR1 is MDHEN and CDR2 is SYDVKM. This CDR3 is CASMAINYGYTF. CDR3 DNA sequence: TGTGCCAGCATGGCTATCAACTATGGCTACACCTTC.

The chain has TRBV5-1 and TRBJ2-3, with 8 nucleotides matching TRBD2. The CDR3 runs 16 residues. V lost 1 base to trimming and J lost 6 bases; unmatched junction nucleotides: 10. Germline values: CDR1 SGHRS, CDR2 YFSETQ. CDR3 sequence: CASSLRGSGRMDTQYF. CDR3 coding DNA: TGCGCCAGCAGCTTGAGGGGCAGCGGGAGAATGGATACGCAGTATTTT.

The chain links TRBV5-6 to TRBJ1-2; 9 bases match TRBD1. Germline V gives CDR1 SGHDT, CDR2 YYEEEE. The CDR3 is made up of 14 amino acids. The V gene end was trimmed by 6 bases and the J gene end by 7 bases; junction bases not matched to a gene: 10. The CDR3 DNA sequence: TGTGCCAGCAATTGGGACAGGGCGGTTGGTGGCTACACCTTC. Protein product: CASNWDRAVGGYTF.

The J gene is TRBJ1-2, the V gene TRBV6-5, with D hard to call. Trimming shortened V by 8 bases and J by 2 bases, and 15 bases separated the two germline ends. The CDR3 consists of 14 residues. From germline, CDR1 is MNHEY and CDR2 SVGAGI. Here the CDR3 reads CASSTELGNYGYTF. The DNA for the CDR3 is TGTGCCAGCTCTACTGAACTCGGGAACTATGGCTACACCTTC.

V usage is TRBV7-6 and J usage is TRBJ1-5; 7 positions agree with TRBD1. Looked up from germline, CDR1 is SGHVS and CDR2 is FNYEAQ. This CDR3 is 14 amino acids long. The ends lost 5 bases at V and 1 base at J; junction bases unmatched: 2. The CDR3 here is CASSLTGSNQPQHF. CDR3 DNA: TGTGCCAGCAGCCTGACAGGGAGCAATCAGCCCCAGCATTTT.

This rearrangement joins TRBV6-5 to TRBJ1-2, with 7 bases aligning to TRBD1. The trim removed 6 bases at V and 8 bases at J, leaving 12 bases unmatched. The CDR3 loop spans 14 amino acids. Per germline, CDR1 MNHEY and CDR2 SVGAGI. CDR3 sequence: CASSSAGGERGYTF. The CDR3 coding sequence is TGTGCCAGCAGCTCGGCAGGGGGAGAGAGGGGCTACACCTTC.

The chain employs TRBV18 and TRBJ2-6, with D hard to call. The V and J ends lost 3 bases and 0 bases respectively, with 9 bases between them. Germline CDR1 is KGHSH and CDR2 is LQKENI. This CDR3 comprises 16 residues. The CDR3 DNA is TGTGCCAGCTCACCCCTACAGATCTCTGGGGCCAACGTCCTGACTTTC. Its translation: CASSPLQISGANVLTF.

V usage is TRBV6-6 and J usage is TRBJ1-1, with D unclear. CDR1 is MNHNY and CDR2 is SVGAGI in the germline V gene (reference sequence). V gave up 6 bases and J gave up 7 bases, with 9 bases separating them. This CDR3 spans 11 amino acids. The DNA of the CDR3 is TGTGCCAGCAGCTCACGGGGTGAAGCTTTCTTT. Protein product: CASSSRGEAFF.

The genes are TRBV11-2 and TRBJ1-4; 7 nucleotides agree with TRBD1. Trimming removed 5 bases from V and 10 bases from J; junction bases left unmatched: 4. There are 12 residues in the CDR3. Germline V gives CDR1 SGHAT, CDR2 FQNNGV. This CDR3 is CASSQGGGKLFF. DNA for the CDR3: TGTGCCAGCAGCCAGGGGGGGGGAAAACTGTTTTTT.

The rearrangement joins TRBV7-9 to TRBJ2-5; 8 nucleotides match TRBD1. J lost 4 bases, V lost 1 base, and 8 bases had no gene match. The length of the CDR3 is 16 residues. Per germline, CDR1 SEHNR and CDR2 FQNEAQ (reference sequence). The CDR3 bases are TGTGCCAGCAGCTTAGGTGCAGGGGGCTTTAGAGAGACCCAGTACTTC. Its protein is CASSLGAGGFRETQYF.

V and J are TRBV18 and TRBJ2-1, with D unclear. The CDR3 runs 15 residues. V was clipped by 3 bases and J by 7 bases, with 16 bases between them. The germline gives CDR1 KGHSH, CDR2 LQKENI. For the CDR3, the DNA is TGTGCCAGCTCACCGGTTGCAGGTTCACGGAATGAGCAGTTCTTC. Its translation is CASSPVAGSRNEQFF.